This TCR beta chain originates from a study of T cells in Graves' hyperthyroidism and ophthalmopathy (dated 2019 in TCRdb). Regarding the research as a whole: Peripheral blood samples were taken at the time of initial diagnosis, prior to any treatment. To identify distinguishing TCR V-J signatures, a discovery cohort of some 99 patients was used, comprising 40 to 45 with Graves' ophthalmopathy and some 60 with stable Graves' hyperthyroidism. Prospective prediction of ophthalmopathy was tested in an independent validation cohort consisting of roughly 20 hyperthyroidism patients and around 17 patients who later progressed to ophthalmopathy. For training and testing, the roughly 93 patients in the discovery cohort were randomly divided in a 7:3 ratio. The study also compared thyroid tissue and blood T-cell repertoires from about six Graves' hyperthyroidism patients. Once sampling was done, hyperthyroidism patients were given methimazole at a starting dose of 30 mg daily, whereas ophthalmopathy patients were given high-dose intravenous methylprednisolone. The paper describes TCR Vbeta CDR3 sequencing of 120 to 150 peripheral blood samples, made up of around 41 ophthalmopathy patients, over 70 hyperthyroidism patients and roughly 17 progressor patients. What the work shows at the level of the full study, not this receptor alone: No statistical method was used to fix the sample size in advance, and group allocation was not hidden from the investigators. In validation, the model predicted progression to ophthalmopathy a median of about 6.5 months before onset, with roughly 70% sensitivity and roughly 72% specificity. Blood samples also contained most of the expanded thyroid clonotypes (frequency above 0.001), which suggests that blood repertoires may reflect thyroid immune responses. In cross-validation, a model built on a 13 V-J signature told ophthalmopathy apart from stable hyperthyroidism with about 90% sensitivity and around 83% specificity, and in testing the same model reached 80%/75%.

The CDR3, cysteine through phenylalanine, is 15 amino acids long. Solely the CDR3 DNA is kept, with 45 bases framed from the first base. V lost 0 bases and J lost 6 bases; the stretch between them is 17 bases long. CDR1 is given as DFQATT and CDR2 as SNEGSKA, both from the germline V gene (reference sequence). Hyperthyroidism patients were newly diagnosed, with disease duration under 2 months, and aged 18 to 65 years. Exclusion was applied to patients with uncontrolled infections, other autoimmune diseases, pregnancy or lactation. Diagnoses were based on clinical symptoms, serum thyroxine and TRAb, thyroid ultrasound and orbital computed tomography. For progressor patients, blood was drawn at the first diagnosis of hyperthyroidism, before any ophthalmopathy symptoms had appeared. PBMCs were separated from over 9 ml of fresh peripheral blood using Ficoll-Paque density gradient centrifugation. Patients classed as progressors first received a Graves' hyperthyroidism diagnosis and then went on to develop ophthalmopathy during follow-up. Trizol reagent was used to extract total RNA, and RNA quality was then checked on an Agilent 2100 Bioanalyzer.

In its sample, this clonotype was seen many times. Its binding antigen is unknown. No qualities accompany the bases; no much larger clone lies one base away. Amplification of TCR beta CDR3 regions was carried out from RNA transcripts. For the first round of RT-PCR on the TCR CDR3, the HTBI primer set was used together with the Qiagen OneStep RT-PCR kit. The libraries were constructed in a second round of multiplex PCR and then size-selected and purified. Paired-end sequencing of the libraries was performed with 100 bp reads on an Illumina HiSeq2000. The authors processed their data as follows. SOAPnuke was used to process the raw data, removing reads that contained adapters or uncalled bases, had a mean Phred below 15, or lacked an exact match to the constant primer or identifier. COPE v1.2.5 was used to merge the high-quality paired reads, and each unique nucleotide sequence was defined as a clonotype. Clonotypes were aligned to IMGT TRBV, TRBD and TRBJ reference segments using MiTCR v1.1. Analysis was restricted to V-J combinations with a frequency above 0.0001, which covered about 99% of repertoires. A TCS score was defined as the ratio between F50 (clonal expansion) and ExV (chaos), using BLOSUM62-based TCRdist between CDR3 peptides within each V-J. Welch's t-statistics and random forest reduced fewer than 550 V-J features to 13, which were used in a naive Bayes classifier (R e1071). TCRdb trimmed the raw reads at Q25, called clones with MiXCR and kept productive beta chains. Each entry is one CDR3 protein sequence, shown with its most common DNA and genes. V and J calls and clone size were set by TCRdb, not the authors. The sample table records about 270,000 distinct CDR3 sequences; 15% of these occur just once. Of the sample, 30% falls within the top ten clones.

The sample taken for sequencing was blood. The chain links TRBV20-1 with TRBJ2-5, with no confident D gene call. This sequence was found in a woman aged 45-59 years with Graves' hyperthyroidism that later progressed to Graves' ophthalmopathy. The DNA sequence is as follows: TGCAGTGCTAGAGATCAAAGTCGGCTAAGGAAGACCCAGTACTTC. This encodes CSARDQSRLRKTQYF.